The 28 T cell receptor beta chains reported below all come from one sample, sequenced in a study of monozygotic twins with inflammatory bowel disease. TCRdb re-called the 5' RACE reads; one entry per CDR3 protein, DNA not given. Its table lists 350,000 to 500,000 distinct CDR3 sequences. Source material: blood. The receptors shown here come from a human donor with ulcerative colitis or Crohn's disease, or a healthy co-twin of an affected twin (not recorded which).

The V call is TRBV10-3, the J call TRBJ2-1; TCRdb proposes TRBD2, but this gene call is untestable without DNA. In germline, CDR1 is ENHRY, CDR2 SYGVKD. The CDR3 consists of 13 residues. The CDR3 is CAISPEAHNEQFF.

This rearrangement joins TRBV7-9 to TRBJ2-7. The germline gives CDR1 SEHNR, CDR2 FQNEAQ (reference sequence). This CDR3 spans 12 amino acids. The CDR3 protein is CASSWRAYEQYF.

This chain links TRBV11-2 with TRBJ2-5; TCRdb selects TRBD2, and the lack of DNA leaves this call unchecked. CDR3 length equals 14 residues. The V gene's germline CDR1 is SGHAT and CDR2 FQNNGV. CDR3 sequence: CASSLRDSGETQYF.

CDR3 residues: CASNSPGGLTPQHF. The J gene is TRBJ1-5, the V gene TRBV28; the TRBD1 assignment by TCRdb is unverifiable without DNA. CDR1 MDHEN and CDR2 SYDVKM come from the germline V gene. The CDR3 has 14 amino acids.

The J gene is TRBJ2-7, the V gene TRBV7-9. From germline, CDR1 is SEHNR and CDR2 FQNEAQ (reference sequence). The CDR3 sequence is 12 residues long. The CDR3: CASSLDRQEQYF.

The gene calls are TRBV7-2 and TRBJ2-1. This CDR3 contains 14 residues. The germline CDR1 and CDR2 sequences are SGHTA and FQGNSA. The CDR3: CASSSTTSGNEQFF.

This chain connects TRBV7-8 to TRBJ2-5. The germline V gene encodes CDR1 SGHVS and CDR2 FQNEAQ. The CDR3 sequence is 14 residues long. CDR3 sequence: CASSLVVGKETQYF. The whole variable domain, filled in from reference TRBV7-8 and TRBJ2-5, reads GAGVSQSPRYKVAKRGQDVALRCDPISGHVSLFWYQQALGQGPEFLTYFQNEAQLDKSGLPSDRFFAERPEGSVSTLKIQRTQQEDSAVYLCASSLVVGKETQYFGPGTRLLVL.

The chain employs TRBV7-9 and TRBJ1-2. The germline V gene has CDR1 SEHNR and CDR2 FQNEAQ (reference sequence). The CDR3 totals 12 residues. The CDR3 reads CASSRTDDGYTF.

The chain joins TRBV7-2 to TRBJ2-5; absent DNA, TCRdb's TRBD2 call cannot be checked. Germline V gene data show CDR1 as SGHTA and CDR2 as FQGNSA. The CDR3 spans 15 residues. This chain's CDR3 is CASSSTSVPGETQYF.

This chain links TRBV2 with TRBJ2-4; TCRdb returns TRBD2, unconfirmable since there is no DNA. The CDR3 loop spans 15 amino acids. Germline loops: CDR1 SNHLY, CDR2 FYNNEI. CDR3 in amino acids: CASSEGPIAKNIQYF. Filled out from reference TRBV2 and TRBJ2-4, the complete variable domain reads EPEVTQTPSHQVTQMGQEVILRCVPISNHLYFYWYRQILGQKVEFLVSFYNNEISEKSEIFDDQFSVERPDGSNFTLKIRSTKLEDSAMYFCASSEGPIAKNIQYFGAGTRLSVL.

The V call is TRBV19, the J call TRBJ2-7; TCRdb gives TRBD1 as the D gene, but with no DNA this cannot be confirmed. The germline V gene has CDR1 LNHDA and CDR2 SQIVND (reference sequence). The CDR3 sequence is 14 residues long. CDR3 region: CASSMGTNFYEQYF. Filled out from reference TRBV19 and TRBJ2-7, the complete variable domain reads DGGITQSPKYLFRKEGQNVTLSCEQNLNHDAMYWYRQDPGQGLRLIYYSQIVNDFQKGDIAEGYSVSREKKESFPLTVTSAQKNPTAFYLCASSMGTNFYEQYFGPGTRLTVT.

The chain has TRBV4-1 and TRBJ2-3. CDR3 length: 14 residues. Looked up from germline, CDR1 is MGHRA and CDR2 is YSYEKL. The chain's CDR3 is CASSPIASTDTQYF.

This CDR3 reads CASSFRSAGTGAEKLFF. The chain couples TRBV7-9 to TRBJ1-4; with no DNA, the TCRdb D assignment of TRBD1 cannot be verified. The CDR3 is made up of 17 amino acids. Per germline, CDR1 SEHNR and CDR2 FQNEAQ (reference sequence).

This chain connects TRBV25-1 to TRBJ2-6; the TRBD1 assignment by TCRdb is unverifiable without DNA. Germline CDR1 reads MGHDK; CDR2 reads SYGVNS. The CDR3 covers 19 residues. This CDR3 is CASSAYQGRGSSGANVLTF.

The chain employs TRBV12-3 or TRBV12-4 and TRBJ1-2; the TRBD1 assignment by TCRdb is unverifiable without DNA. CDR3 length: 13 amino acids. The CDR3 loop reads CASSFRGSYGYTF.

The CDR3: CASSQDGQGMNTEAFF. This sequence joins TRBV14 and TRBJ1-1; absent DNA, TCRdb's TRBD1 call cannot be checked. This CDR3 region has 16 residues. CDR1 is SGHDN and CDR2 is FVKESK in the germline V gene.

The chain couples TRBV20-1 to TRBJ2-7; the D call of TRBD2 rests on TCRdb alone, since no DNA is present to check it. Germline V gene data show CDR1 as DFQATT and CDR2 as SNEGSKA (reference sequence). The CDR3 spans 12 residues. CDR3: CSAAGRSYEQYF.

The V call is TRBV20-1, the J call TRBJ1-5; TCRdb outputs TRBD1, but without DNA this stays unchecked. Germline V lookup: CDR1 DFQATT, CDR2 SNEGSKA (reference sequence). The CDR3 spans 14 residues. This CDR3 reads CSATSQGRNQPQHF.

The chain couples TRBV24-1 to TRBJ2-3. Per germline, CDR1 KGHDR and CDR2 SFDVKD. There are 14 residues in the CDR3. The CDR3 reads CATSDQRSADTQYF.

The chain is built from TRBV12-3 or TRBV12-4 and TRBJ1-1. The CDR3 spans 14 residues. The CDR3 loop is CASSPTQGGNEAFF.

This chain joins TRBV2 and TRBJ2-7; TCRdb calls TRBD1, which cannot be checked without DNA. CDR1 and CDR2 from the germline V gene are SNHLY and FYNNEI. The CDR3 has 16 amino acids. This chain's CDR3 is CASSLGRGQGAYEQYF.

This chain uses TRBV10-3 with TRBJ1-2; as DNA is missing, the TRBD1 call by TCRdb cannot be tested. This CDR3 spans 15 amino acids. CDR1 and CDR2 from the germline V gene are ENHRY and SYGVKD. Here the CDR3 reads CAISTGPMTNYGYTF.

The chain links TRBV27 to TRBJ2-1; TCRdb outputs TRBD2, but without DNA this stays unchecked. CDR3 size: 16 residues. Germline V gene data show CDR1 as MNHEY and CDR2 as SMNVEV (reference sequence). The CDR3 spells CASSPSGRPLYNEQFF.

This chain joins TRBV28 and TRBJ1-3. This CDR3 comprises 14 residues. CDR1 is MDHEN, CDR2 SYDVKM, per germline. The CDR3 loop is CASSSPATGNTIYF.

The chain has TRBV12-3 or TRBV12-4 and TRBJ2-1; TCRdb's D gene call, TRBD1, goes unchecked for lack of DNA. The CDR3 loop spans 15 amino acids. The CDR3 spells CASSQDTSGGDEQFF.

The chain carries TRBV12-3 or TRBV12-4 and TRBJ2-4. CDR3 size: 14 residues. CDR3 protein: CASSFGIAKNIQYF.

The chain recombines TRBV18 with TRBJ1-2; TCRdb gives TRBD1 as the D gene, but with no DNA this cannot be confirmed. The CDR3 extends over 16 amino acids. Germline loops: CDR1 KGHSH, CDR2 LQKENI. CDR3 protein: CDSSPQGTGPNYGYTF.

The CDR3 spells CASKGGAGGTNQPQHF. The chain uses TRBV19 and TRBJ1-5; lacking DNA, the TRBD1 call made by TCRdb goes unchecked. Germline CDR1 and CDR2: LNHDA and SQIVND (reference sequence). The CDR3 runs to 16 residues. Variable domain in full (rest from reference TRBV19 and TRBJ1-5): DGGITQSPKYLFRKEGQNVTLSCEQNLNHDAMYWYRQDPGQGLRLIYYSQIVNDFQKGDIAEGYSVSREKKESFPLTVTSAQKNPTAFYLCASKGGAGGTNQPQHFGDGTRLSIL.